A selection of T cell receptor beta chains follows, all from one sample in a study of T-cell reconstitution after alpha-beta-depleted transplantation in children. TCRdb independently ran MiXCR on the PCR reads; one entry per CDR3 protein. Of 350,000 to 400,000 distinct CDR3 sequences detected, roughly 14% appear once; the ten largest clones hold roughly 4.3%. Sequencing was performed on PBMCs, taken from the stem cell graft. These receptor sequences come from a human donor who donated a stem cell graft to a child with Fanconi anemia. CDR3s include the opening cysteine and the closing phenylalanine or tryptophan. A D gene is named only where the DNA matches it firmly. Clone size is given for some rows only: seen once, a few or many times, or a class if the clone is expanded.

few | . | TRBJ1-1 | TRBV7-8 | CASRGDKGTEAFF | TGTGCCAGCAGGGGGGACAAGGGCACTGAAGCTTTCTTT
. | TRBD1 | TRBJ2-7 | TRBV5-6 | CASSLATGTGAYEQYF | TGTGCCAGCAGCTTGGCGACCGGGACAGGAGCCTACGAGCAGTACTTC
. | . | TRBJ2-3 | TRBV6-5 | CASSYGGASADTQYF | TGTGCCAGCAGTTACGGGGGGGCAAGTGCAGATACGCAGTATTTT
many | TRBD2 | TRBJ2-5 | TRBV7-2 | CASSLGGGTQYF | TGTGCCAGCAGCTTAGGGGGGGGGACCCAGTACTTC
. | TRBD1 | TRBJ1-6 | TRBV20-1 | CSASGHTGDVMNSPLHF | TGCAGTGCTAGTGGTCATACAGGGGACGTGATGAATTCACCCCTCCACTTT
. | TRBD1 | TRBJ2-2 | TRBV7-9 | CASSPIPGQGFTGELFF | TGTGCCAGCAGCCCCATACCCGGACAGGGGTTCACCGGGGAGCTGTTTTTT
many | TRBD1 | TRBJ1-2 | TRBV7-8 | CASSPNRGQVYTF | TGTGCCAGCAGCCCCAACCGGGGACAGGTCTACACCTTC
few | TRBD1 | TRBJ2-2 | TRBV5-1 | CASSLATGDTGELFF | TGCGCCAGCAGCTTGGCTACAGGGGACACCGGGGAGCTGTTTTTT
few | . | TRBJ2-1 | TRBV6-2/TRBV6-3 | CASSYTEGSYNEQFF | TGTGCCAGCAGTTACACAGAGGGCTCCTACAATGAGCAGTTCTTC
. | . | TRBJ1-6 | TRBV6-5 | CASSFQTGIGSPLHF | TGTGCCAGCAGTTTCCAGACAGGAATTGGTTCACCCCTCCACTTT
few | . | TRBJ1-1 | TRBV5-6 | CASSLITNTEAFF | TGTGCCAGCAGCTTGATCACCAACACTGAAGCTTTCTTT
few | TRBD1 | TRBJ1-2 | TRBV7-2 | CASSLSQGGKGYTF | TGTGCCAGCAGCTTATCACAGGGGGGGAAAGGCTACACCTTC
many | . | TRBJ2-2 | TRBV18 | CASSKRPETANTGELFF | TGTGCCAGCTCAAAAAGACCTGAGACAGCGAACACCGGGGAGCTGTTTTTT
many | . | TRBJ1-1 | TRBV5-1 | CASSLRREDTEAFF | TGCGCCAGCAGCTTGCGGCGGGAGGACACTGAAGCTTTCTTT
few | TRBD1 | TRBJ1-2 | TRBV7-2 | CASSTRQGGGYTF | TGTGCCAGCAGCACCCGACAGGGCGGTGGCTACACCTTC
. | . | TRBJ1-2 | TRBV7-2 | CASSLVGASNYGYTF | TGTGCCAGCAGCTTAGTGGGGGCCTCTAACTATGGCTACACCTTC
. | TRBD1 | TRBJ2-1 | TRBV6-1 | CASSGRDSYNEQFF | TGTGCCAGCAGTGGCCGGGACAGTTACAATGAGCAGTTCTTC
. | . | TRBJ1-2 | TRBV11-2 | CASSRAQNYGYTF | TGTGCCAGCAGCCGGGCCCAGAACTATGGCTACACCTTC
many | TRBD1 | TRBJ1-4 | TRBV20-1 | CSARDRRGGEKLFF | TGCAGTGCTAGAGATCGCAGGGGGGGTGAAAAACTGTTTTTT
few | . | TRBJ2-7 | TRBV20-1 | CSATSRNYEQYF | TGCAGTGCTACTTCACGGAACTACGAGCAGTACTTC
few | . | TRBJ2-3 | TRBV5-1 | CASSSNLDTQYF | TGCGCCAGCAGCTCGAACCTTGATACGCAGTATTTT
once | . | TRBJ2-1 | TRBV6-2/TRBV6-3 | CASSYFGTYNEQFF | TGTGCCAGCAGTTACTTTGGGACTTACAATGAGCAGTTCTTC
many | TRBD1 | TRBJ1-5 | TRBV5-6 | CASSLGPGQRNQPQHF | TGTGCCAGCAGCTTGGGGCCGGGACAGCGCAATCAGCCCCAGCATTTT
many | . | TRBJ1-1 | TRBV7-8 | CASSFSEPGLGTEAFF | TGTGCCAGCAGCTTTTCCGAGCCGGGGCTTGGCACTGAAGCTTTCTTT
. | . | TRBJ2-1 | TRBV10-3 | CAISEINRDLTREQFF | TGTGCCATCAGTGAAATTAACCGGGACCTCACCCGGGAGCAGTTCTTC
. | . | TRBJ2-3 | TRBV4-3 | CASSQALRRGRVEDTQYF | TGCGCCAGCAGCCAAGCTTTGAGGAGGGGGAGGGTCGAAGATACGCAGTATTTT
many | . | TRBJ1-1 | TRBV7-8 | CASSLRQATEAFF | TGTGCCAGCAGCTTAAGGCAAGCCACTGAAGCTTTCTTT
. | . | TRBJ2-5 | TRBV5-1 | CASSTRTQETQYF | TGCGCCAGCAGCACAAGGACCCAAGAGACCCAGTACTTC
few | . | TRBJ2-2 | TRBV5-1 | CASSLATGINTGELFF | TGCGCCAGCAGCTTAGCGACCGGGATCAACACCGGGGAGCTGTTTTTT
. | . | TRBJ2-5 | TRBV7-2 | CASSPDGWQETQYF | TGTGCCAGCAGCCCCGATGGGTGGCAAGAGACCCAGTACTTC
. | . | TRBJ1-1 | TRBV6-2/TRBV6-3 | CASKPLGRDTTEAFF | TGTGCCAGCAAACCTCTGGGGAGGGACACTACTGAAGCTTTCTTT
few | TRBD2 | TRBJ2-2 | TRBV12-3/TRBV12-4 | CASSLLGGAPGELFF | TGTGCCAGCAGTTTACTCGGGGGGGCTCCCGGGGAGCTGTTTTTT
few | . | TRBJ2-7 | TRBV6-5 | CASSYGRGSTYEQYF | TGTGCCAGCAGTTATGGAAGGGGGAGCACCTACGAGCAGTACTTC
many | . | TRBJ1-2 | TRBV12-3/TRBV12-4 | CASSADGIYGYTF | TGTGCCAGCAGTGCCGACGGAATATATGGCTACACCTTC
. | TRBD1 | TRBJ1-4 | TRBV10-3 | CAISNQDRGEKLFF | TGTGCCATCAGTAATCAGGACAGGGGCGAAAAACTGTTTTTT
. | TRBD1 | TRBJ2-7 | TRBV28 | CASSPLGGQGYEQYF | TGTGCCAGCAGTCCTCTCGGGGGACAGGGTTACGAGCAGTACTTC
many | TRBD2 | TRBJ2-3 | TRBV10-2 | CASIITSGGNTDTQYF | TGCGCCAGCATTATCACTAGCGGGGGGAATACAGATACGCAGTATTTT
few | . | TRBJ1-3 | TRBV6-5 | CASSYSQGDGNTIYF | TGTGCCAGCAGTTACTCGCAGGGTGATGGAAACACCATATATTTT
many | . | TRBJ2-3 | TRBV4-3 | CASSQELGAADTQYF | TGCGCCAGCAGCCAAGAATTGGGGGCGGCAGATACGCAGTATTTT
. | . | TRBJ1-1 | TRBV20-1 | CSARKSTEAFF | TGCAGTGCTAGAAAAAGCACTGAAGCTTTCTTT
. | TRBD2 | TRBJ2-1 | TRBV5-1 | CASSLGLAAGYNEQFF | TGCGCCAGCAGCTTGGGGCTGGCAGCGGGATACAATGAGCAGTTCTTC
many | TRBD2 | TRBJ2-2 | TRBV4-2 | CASSPSSGLANTGELFF | TGTGCCAGCAGCCCTTCTAGCGGCCTAGCGAACACCGGGGAGCTGTTTTTT
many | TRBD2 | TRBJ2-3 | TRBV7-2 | CASSLAAGADTQYF | TGTGCCAGCAGCCTAGCGGCCGGGGCAGATACGCAGTATTTT
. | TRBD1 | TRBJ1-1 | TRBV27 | CASKGQVSSEAFF | TGTGCCAGCAAGGGACAGGTGTCCAGTGAAGCTTTCTTT
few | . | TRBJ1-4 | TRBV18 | CASSPSYAEKLFF | TGTGCCAGCTCACCAAGTTATGCTGAAAAACTGTTTTTT
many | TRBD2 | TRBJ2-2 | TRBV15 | CATSRGGSSTGELFF | TGTGCCACCAGCAGGGGAGGGTCTAGCACCGGGGAGCTGTTTTTT
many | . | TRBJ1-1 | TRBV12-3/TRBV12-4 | CASFLMGGETEAFF | TGTGCCAGCTTTCTAATGGGGGGGGAAACTGAAGCTTTCTTT
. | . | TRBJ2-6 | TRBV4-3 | CASGDGSRASGANVLTF | TGCGCCAGCGGCGATGGGTCCCGAGCGTCTGGGGCCAACGTCCTGACTTTC
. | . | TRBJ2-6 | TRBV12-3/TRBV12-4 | CASRISGANVLTF | TGTGCCAGCAGAATCTCTGGGGCCAACGTCCTGACTTTC
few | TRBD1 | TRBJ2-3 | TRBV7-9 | CASSSRGQGADTQYF | TGTGCCAGCAGTTCCAGGGGACAGGGGGCAGATACGCAGTATTTT
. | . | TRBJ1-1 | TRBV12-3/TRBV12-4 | CASSFGERRAFF | TGTGCCAGCAGTTTTGGTGAAAGGCGGGCTTTCTTT
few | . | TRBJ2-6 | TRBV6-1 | CASSASGLSGANVLTF | TGTGCCAGCAGCGCGAGTGGGCTTTCTGGGGCCAACGTCCTGACTTTC
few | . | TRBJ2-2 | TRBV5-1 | CASSLWENGELFF | TGCGCCAGCAGCCTGTGGGAGAACGGGGAGCTGTTTTTT
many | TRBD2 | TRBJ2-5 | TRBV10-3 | CAISPSGGARETQYF | TGTGCCATCAGTCCTAGCGGGGGGGCCAGGGAGACCCAGTACTTC